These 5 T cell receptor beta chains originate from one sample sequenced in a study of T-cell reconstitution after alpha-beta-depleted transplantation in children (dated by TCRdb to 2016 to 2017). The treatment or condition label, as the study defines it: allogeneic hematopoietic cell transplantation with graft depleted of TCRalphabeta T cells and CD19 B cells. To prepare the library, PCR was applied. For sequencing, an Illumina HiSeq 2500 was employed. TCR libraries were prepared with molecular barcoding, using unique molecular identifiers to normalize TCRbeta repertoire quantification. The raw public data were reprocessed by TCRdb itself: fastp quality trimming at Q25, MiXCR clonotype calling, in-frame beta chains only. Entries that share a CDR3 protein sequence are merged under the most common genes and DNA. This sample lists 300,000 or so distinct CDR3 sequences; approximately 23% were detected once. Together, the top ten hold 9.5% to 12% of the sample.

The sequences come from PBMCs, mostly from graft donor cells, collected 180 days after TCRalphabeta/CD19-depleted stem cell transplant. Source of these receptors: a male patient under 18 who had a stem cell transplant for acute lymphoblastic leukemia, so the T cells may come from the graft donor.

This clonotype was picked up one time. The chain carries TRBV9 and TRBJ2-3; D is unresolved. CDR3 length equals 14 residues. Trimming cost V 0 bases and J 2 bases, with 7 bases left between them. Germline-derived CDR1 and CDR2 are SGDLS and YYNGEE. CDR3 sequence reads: CASSVESFTDTQYF. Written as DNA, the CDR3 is TGTGCCAGCAGCGTAGAATCCTTCACAGATACGCAGTATTTT.

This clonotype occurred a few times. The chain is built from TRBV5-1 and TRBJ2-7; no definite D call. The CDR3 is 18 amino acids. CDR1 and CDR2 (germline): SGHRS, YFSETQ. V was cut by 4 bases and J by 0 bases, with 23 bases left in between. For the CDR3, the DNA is TGCGCCAGCAGCGCTGGTCACACTCTAGAAATTGGCTCCTACGAGCAGTACTTC. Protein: CASSAGHTLEIGSYEQYF.

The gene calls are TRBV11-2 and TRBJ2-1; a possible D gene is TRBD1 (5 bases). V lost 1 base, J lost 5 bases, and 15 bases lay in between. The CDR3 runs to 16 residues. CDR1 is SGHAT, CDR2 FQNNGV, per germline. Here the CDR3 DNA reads TGTGCCAGCAGCTTAGGGGGTAGGGGTAGGAACAATGAGCAGTTCTTC. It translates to CASSLGGRGRNNEQFF. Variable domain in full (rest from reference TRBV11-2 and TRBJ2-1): EAGVAQSPRYKIIEKRQSVAFWCNPISGHATLYWYQQILGQGPKLLIQFQNNGVVDDSQLPKDRFSAERLKGVDSTLKIQPAKLEDSAVYLCASSLGGRGRNNEQFFGPGTRLTVL.

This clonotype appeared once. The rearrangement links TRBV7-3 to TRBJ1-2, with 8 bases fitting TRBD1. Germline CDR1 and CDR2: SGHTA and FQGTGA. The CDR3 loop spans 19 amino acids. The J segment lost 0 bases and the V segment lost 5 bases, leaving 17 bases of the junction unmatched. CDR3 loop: CASSEPPTGAPLANYGYTF. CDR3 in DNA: TGTGCCAGCAGCGAACCCCCGACAGGGGCCCCGTTAGCTAACTATGGCTACACCTTC.

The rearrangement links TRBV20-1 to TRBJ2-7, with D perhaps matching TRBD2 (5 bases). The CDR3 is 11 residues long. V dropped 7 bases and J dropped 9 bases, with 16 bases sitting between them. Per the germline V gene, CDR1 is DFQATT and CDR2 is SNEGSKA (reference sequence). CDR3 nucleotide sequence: TGCAGTGGCTCACTACTAGAGATGCAGTACTTC. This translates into CSGSLLEMQYF.